A single sample gave rise to the 5 T cell receptor beta chains below, sequenced in a study of blood T cell repertoires in COVID-19. Using immunoSEQ multiplex PCR, the repertoire was profiled, and TCRdb retains in-frame clones only, with some absent. The data show 250,000 or so clones, with around 90% seen just once and over 3% held by the top ten. Sequencing used PBMCs or T cells enriched from blood (not recorded which). These receptors were taken from a woman in her thirties or forties who had been exposed to COVID-19.

With respect to this clone: Relative to the germline gene, one junction end is altered; a read error may explain this. The chain joins TRBV5-1 to TRBJ2-1, with TRBD2 matching over 7 bases. Germline assignment: CDR1 SGHRS and CDR2 YFSETQ. CDR3 length: 17 residues. The CDR3 protein is CASSPPASGNSYNEQFF. The CDR3 nucleotides read TGTGCCAGCAGCCCGCCGGCGAGCGGGAACTCCTACAATGAGCAGTTCTTC.

This clone appeared a few times. The chain carries TRBV5-8 and TRBJ1-6, with D hard to call. The V end lost 4 bases, the J end lost 7 bases, and 21 bases lay between the germline ends. CDR1 and CDR2 (germline): SGHTS, YDEGEE. The CDR3 runs 17 residues. The DNA of the CDR3 is TGTGCCAGCAGCCAAACGAGGACGGGGTCCTGGAATTCACCCCTCCACTTT. The encoded protein is CASSQTRTGSWNSPLHF.

The J gene is TRBJ2-1, the V gene TRBV27; TRBD2 aligns across 7 bases. Germline V gives CDR1 MNHEY, CDR2 SMNVEV (reference sequence). The CDR3 totals 16 residues. V shed 7 bases and J 4 bases; nucleotides not matched to a gene: 13. DNA for the CDR3: TGTGCCAGCATGACTAGCCTTGGGCCTATATACAATGAGCAGTTCTTC. Translating it yields CASMTSLGPIYNEQFF.

There are a few counts of this clone. CDR3 nucleotide sequence: TGTGCCTGGAGTGTACGGGGTCCTGGAAACACCATATATTTT. This codes for CAWSVRGPGNTIYF. The chain employs TRBV30 and TRBJ1-3; D remains unclear. Germline lookup yields CDR1 GTSNPN and CDR2 SVGIG (reference sequence). V lost 0 bases and J 2 bases, leaving 8 bases between the germline ends. There are 14 residues in the CDR3. The entire variable domain, with the rest obtained from reference TRBV30 and TRBJ1-3, is as follows: SQTIHQWPATLVQPVGSPLSLECTVEGTSNPNLYWYRQAAGRGLQLLFYSVGIGQISSEVPQNLSASRPQDRQFILSSKKLLLSDSGFYLCAWSVRGPGNTIYFGEGSWLTVV.

The rearrangement joins TRBV28 to TRBJ2-1; D is unclear. The CDR3 consists of 14 residues. V lost 5 bases and J lost 3, with 11 bases in between. Germline V gene sequence: CDR1 MDHEN, CDR2 SYDVKM. The DNA of the CDR3 is TGTGCCAGCAGTAATCTGGCTTACTACAATGAGCAGTTCTTC. As protein: CASSNLAYYNEQFF.